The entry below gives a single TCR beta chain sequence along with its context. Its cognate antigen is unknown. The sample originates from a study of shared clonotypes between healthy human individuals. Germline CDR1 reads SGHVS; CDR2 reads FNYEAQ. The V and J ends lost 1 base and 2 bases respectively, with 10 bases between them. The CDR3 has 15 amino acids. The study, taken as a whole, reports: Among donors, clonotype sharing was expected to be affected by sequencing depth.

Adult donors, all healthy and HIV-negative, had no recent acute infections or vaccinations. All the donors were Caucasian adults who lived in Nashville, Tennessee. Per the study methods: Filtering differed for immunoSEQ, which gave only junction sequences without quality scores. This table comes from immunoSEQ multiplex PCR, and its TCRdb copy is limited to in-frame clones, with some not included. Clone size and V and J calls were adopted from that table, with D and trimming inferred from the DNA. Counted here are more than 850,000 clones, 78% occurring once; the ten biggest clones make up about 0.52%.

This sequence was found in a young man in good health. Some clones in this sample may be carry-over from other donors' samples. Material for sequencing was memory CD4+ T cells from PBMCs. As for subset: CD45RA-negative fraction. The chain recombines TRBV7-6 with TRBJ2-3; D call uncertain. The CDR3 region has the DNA TGTGCCAGCAGCTTAGTGTGGGCTTCCACAGATACGCAGTATTTT. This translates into CASSLVWASTDTQYF.